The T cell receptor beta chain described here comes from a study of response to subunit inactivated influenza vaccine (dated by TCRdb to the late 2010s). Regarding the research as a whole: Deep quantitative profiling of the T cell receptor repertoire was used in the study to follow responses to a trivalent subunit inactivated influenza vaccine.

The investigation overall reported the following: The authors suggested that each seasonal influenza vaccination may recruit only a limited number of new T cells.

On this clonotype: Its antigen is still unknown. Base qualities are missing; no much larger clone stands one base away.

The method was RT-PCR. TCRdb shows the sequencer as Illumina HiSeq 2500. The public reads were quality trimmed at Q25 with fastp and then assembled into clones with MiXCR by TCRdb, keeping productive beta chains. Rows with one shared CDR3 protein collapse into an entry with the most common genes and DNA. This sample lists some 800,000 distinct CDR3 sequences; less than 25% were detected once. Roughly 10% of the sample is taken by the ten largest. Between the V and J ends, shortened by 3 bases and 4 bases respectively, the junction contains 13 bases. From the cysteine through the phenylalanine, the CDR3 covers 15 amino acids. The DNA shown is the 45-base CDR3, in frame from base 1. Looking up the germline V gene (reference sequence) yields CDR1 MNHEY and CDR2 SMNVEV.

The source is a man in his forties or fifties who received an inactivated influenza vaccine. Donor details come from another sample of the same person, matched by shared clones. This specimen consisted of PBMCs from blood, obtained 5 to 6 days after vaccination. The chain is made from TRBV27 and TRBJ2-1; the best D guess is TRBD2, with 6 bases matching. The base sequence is TGTGCCAGCAGTTTTGAGGGAGGATCTTACAATGAGCAGTTCTTC. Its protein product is CASSFEGGSYNEQFF.